These 29 T cell receptor beta chains came from one sample sequenced in a study of CD8+ T cells in alopecia areata (dated 2018 in TCRdb). Explained via the paper, the time point label denotes: more than 3 weeks on oral tofacitinib. According to the study, the label for this sample's treatment or condition signals: oral pan-JAK inhibitor, 5-10 mg twice daily. The library was generated by the immunoSEQ multiplex PCR assay. To provide template for TCR sequencing, every sample had RNA extracted and reverse transcribed into cDNA. The source is immuneACCESS, and TCRdb retained only in-frame sequences with V and J called. Part of the clones is not carried over; for the studies checked, unresolved V genes explain less than half of this, and the remainder is unexplained. The sample table holds about 210,000 clones, of which 64% were seen once. Of the sample, roughly 4.2% falls within the top ten clones. Sample: CD4+ T cells sorted from blood, taken at week 4, from a patient treated with tofacitinib. These TCRs come from a human donor with alopecia areata.

This sequence joins TRBV5-1 and TRBJ2-2; 12 bases line up with TRBD2. With 5 bases clipped from V and 1 base from J, the junction kept 9 bases outside the gene matches. The CDR3 runs 18 residues. Looked up from germline, CDR1 is SGHRS and CDR2 is YFSETQ. Here the CDR3 reads CASREELAGGKNTGELFF. The CDR3 DNA sequence: TGCGCCAGCAGAGAGGAACTAGCGGGGGGAAAGAACACCGGGGAGCTGTTTTTT.

The chain uses TRBV29-1 and TRBJ2-1, with D possibly matching TRBD1 (6 bases). This CDR3 contains 13 residues. CDR1 SQVTM and CDR2 ANQGSEA come from the germline V gene. Trimming shortened V by 5 bases and J by 9 bases, and 17 bases separated the two germline ends. The DNA for the CDR3 is TGCAGCGTTTCCATGGGGGCCGGAAGTGAGCAGTTCTTC. Amino acid sequence: CSVSMGAGSEQFF.

V usage is TRBV29-1 and J usage is TRBJ1-6; 10 positions agree with TRBD1. From germline, CDR1 is SQVTM and CDR2 ANQGSEA. V was clipped by 6 bases and J by 6 bases; unmatched bases: 2. This CDR3 is built from 13 residues. This CDR3 reads CSVRDRGNSPLHF. As DNA, the CDR3 is TGCAGCGTCAGGGACAGGGGTAATTCACCCCTCCACTTT.

V usage is TRBV7-2 and J usage is TRBJ2-3; D remains unclear. Trimming took 1 base from V and 2 from J, leaving 10 bases between them. Germline CDR1 and CDR2: SGHTA and FQGNSA. This CDR3 contains 15 residues. CDR3 sequence (DNA): TGTGCCAGCAGCTTAGTTCAGACTTACACAGATACGCAGTATTTT. As protein: CASSLVQTYTDTQYF.

This clone was seen a few times. The V gene is TRBV28, the J gene TRBJ2-7; D possibly corresponds to TRBD1 (6 bases). This CDR3 comprises 12 residues. V was pared by 6 bases and J by 3 bases, with 9 bases between. Germline CDR1 and CDR2: MDHEN and SYDVKM. The CDR3 coding sequence is TGTGCCAGCAGGGACAGTATCTACGAGCAGTACTTC. This gives the protein CASRDSIYEQYF.

This clone was detected a few times. The rearrangement joins TRBV29-1 to TRBJ1-4; a possible D gene is TRBD1 (5 bases). This CDR3 has 12 amino acids. V dropped 3 bases and J dropped 8 bases, with 10 bases sitting between them. The germline CDR1 and CDR2 sequences are SQVTM and ANQGSEA. The CDR3 sequence: CSVDEGREKLFF. The CDR3, as DNA: TGCAGCGTTGATGAGGGGAGGGAAAAACTGTTTTTT.

This clone was seen only a few times. The chain employs TRBV4-2 and TRBJ1-3, with D possibly being TRBD1 (6 bases). The CDR3 has 15 amino acids. In germline, CDR1 is LGHNA, CDR2 YNFKEQ. The V end was cut by 4 bases, the J end by 2 bases, with 12 bases between. The CDR3 sequence: CASSPETGPGNTIYF. The CDR3 DNA reads TGTGCCAGCAGCCCCGAGACAGGTCCTGGAAACACCATATATTTT.

This clone was seen a few times. The chain combines TRBV5-1 with TRBJ2-1, with D perhaps TRBD2 (5 bases). CDR1 is SGHRS and CDR2 is YFSETQ in the germline V gene. Trimming pared 4 bases from V and 8 bases from J, leaving 13 bases between. The CDR3 has 13 residues. The CDR3 coding sequence is TGCGCCAGCAGCCCTAGCTCCTCCGATGAGCAGTTCTTC. Translation: CASSPSSSDEQFF.

This CDR3 reads CASSQDRVDASFSYNEQFF. The CDR3 DNA is TGCGCCAGCAGCCAAGATCGGGTTGACGCGTCATTCTCCTACAATGAGCAGTTCTTC. This sequence joins TRBV4-3 and TRBJ2-1; D gene ambiguous. Germline V lookup: CDR1 LGHNA, CDR2 YSLEER. This CDR3 is built from 19 residues. The V and J ends lost 0 bases and 0 bases respectively, with 18 bases between them.

J is TRBJ1-4 and V is TRBV4-2, with D possibly TRBD1 on 6 matching bases. The CDR3 contains 15 residues. V lost 1 base and J lost 8, with 14 bases in between. Looked up from germline, CDR1 is LGHNA and CDR2 is YNFKEQ. CDR3: CASSQGRDQGEKLFF. CDR3 DNA sequence: TGTGCCAGCAGCCAAGGGCGAGACCAGGGGGAAAAACTGTTTTTT.

The CDR3 loop is CASSSAVSNTDTQYF. The CDR3 DNA follows: TGTGCCAGCAGTTCCGCAGTGTCCAACACAGATACGCAGTATTTT. The chain carries TRBV27 and TRBJ2-3, with D uncertain. Between the trimmed V and J ends, which lost 4 bases and 2 bases, there was a span of 13 bases. CDR3 length equals 15 residues. Germline-derived CDR1 and CDR2 are MNHEY and SMNVEV (reference sequence).

In DNA, the CDR3 is TGCGCCAGCAGCATACGGGACAGACAAGAGACCCAGTACTTC. It encodes CASSIRDRQETQYF. The rearrangement uses TRBV5-1 and TRBJ2-5; 7 bases map to TRBD1. This CDR3 is 14 amino acids long. Germline CDR1 is SGHRS and CDR2 is YFSETQ. Germline trimming cut 4 bases from V and 2 bases from J; bases unmatched to any gene: 5.

This clone was seen just once. The chain links TRBV29-1 to TRBJ1-1; TRBD1 matches at 7 bases. The trim removed 4 bases at V and 4 bases at J, leaving 3 bases unmatched. The CDR3 consists of 12 residues. Looked up from germline, CDR1 is SQVTM and CDR2 is ANQGSEA. CDR3 bases: TGCAGCGTTGGGGCAGGGGGCACTGAAGCTTTCTTT. It is translated as CSVGAGGTEAFF.

This clone was seen a few times. In nucleotides, the CDR3 is TGCGCCAGCAGAATAGACAGCTACGAGCAGTACTTC. Its translation is CASRIDSYEQYF. The V gene is TRBV5-1, the J gene TRBJ2-7; TRBD1 might be the D (5 bases). The CDR3 runs 12 residues. V was shortened by 5 bases and J by 3 bases, with 9 bases between the two germline ends. The V gene's germline CDR1 is SGHRS and CDR2 YFSETQ.

The CDR3 nucleotides are TGTGCCTGGAGTCACAATGAGCAGTTCTTC. Its translation is CAWSHNEQFF. V and J are TRBV30 and TRBJ2-1; D unresolved. The V and J ends lost 2 bases and 5 bases respectively, with 1 base between them. CDR3 length: 10 amino acids. CDR1 and CDR2 (germline): GTSNPN, SVGIG (reference sequence).

The chain is built from TRBV4-1 and TRBJ2-7, with 9 bases aligning to TRBD1. The V segment lost 6 bases and the J segment 4 bases; nucleotides outside the gene matches: 10. Looked up from germline, CDR1 is MGHRA and CDR2 is YSYEKL. The CDR3 runs to 15 residues. Here the CDR3 DNA reads TGCGCCAGCAGTCGACCTGGGACAGGGAGGTACGAGCAGTACTTC. Amino acid sequence: CASSRPGTGRYEQYF.

The chain recombines TRBV6-5 with TRBJ2-7; D uncertain. The germline CDR1 and CDR2 sequences are MNHEY and SVGAGI. V was cut by 0 bases and J by 0 bases, with 9 bases left in between. This CDR3 is 15 amino acids long. CDR3 residues: CASSYSLSSSYEQYF. The CDR3 bases are TGTGCCAGCAGTTACTCTTTAAGTAGCTCCTACGAGCAGTACTTC.

This clone appeared a single time. This chain joins TRBV11-3 and TRBJ2-7, with D possibly being TRBD1 (6 bases). Trimming took 3 bases from V and 4 from J, leaving 10 bases between them. The CDR3 runs 13 residues. Germline values: CDR1 SGHNT, CDR2 YENEEA. CDR3 region: CASSLDSGYEQYF. As DNA, the CDR3 is TGTGCCAGCAGCTTGGACAGTGGATACGAGCAGTACTTC.

This chain joins TRBV30 and TRBJ2-3; no definite D call. The CDR3 runs 11 residues. Trimming stripped 3 bases from V and 6 bases from J, with 7 bases between. CDR1 and CDR2 from the germline V gene are GTSNPN and SVGIG (reference sequence). CDR3 loop: CAWSQVDTQYF. In DNA form, the CDR3 reads TGTGCCTGGAGCCAAGTTGATACGCAGTATTTT.

The V and J genes are TRBV29-1 and TRBJ1-2; D is perhaps TRBD1 (6 bases). The CDR3 is 13 residues long. CDR1 SQVTM and CDR2 ANQGSEA come from the germline V gene. The ends were cut back, 3 bases at V and 6 bases at J, with 14 bases in the middle. CDR3 sequence (DNA): TGCAGCGTTGATGGGGGGGCTTATGATGGCTACACCTTC. Translating it yields CSVDGGAYDGYTF.

This clone was seen only once. This chain joins TRBV2 and TRBJ1-6; 7 nucleotides agree with TRBD1. Trimming at V came to 4 bases and at J to 7 bases, leaving 4 bases not matched to a gene. CDR3 length: 14 residues. Germline V CDR1 and CDR2: SNHLY, FYNNEI. CDR3: CASSVDRSNSPLHF. The CDR3 nucleotides read TGTGCCAGCAGTGTGGACAGGTCAAATTCACCCCTCCACTTT. Drawing the rest from reference TRBV2 and TRBJ1-6, the complete variable domain is EPEVTQTPSHQVTQMGQEVILRCVPISNHLYFYWYRQILGQKVEFLVSFYNNEISEKSEIFDDQFSVERPDGSNFTLKIRSTKLEDSAMYFCASSVDRSNSPLHFGNGTRLTVT.

The genes are TRBV2 and TRBJ2-3, with TRBD1 matching over 8 bases. The junction had 4 bases not matched to a gene; V was cut back by 4 bases and J by 4 bases. Germline V gene lookup returns CDR1 SNHLY and CDR2 FYNNEI. The CDR3 runs to 14 residues. CDR3 in DNA: TGTGCCAGCAGTGTCCGGACAGGGTCAGATACGCAGTATTTT. It encodes CASSVRTGSDTQYF.

The chain has TRBV9 and TRBJ1-2; D might be TRBD1 (5 bases). Looked up from germline, CDR1 is SGDLS and CDR2 is YYNGEE. V was pared by 3 bases and J by 8 bases, with 14 bases between. CDR3 length: 13 amino acids. The chain's CDR3 is CASSARGRVGYTF. CDR3 bases: TGTGCCAGCAGCGCGAGGGGCAGGGTGGGCTACACCTTC.

This chain links TRBV4-3 with TRBJ1-1; TRBD1 is a possible D gene (5 bases). The V gene's germline CDR1 is LGHNA and CDR2 YSLEER. Trimming stripped 0 bases from V and 4 bases from J, with 12 bases between. The CDR3 spans 15 residues. CDR3 DNA sequence: TGCGCCAGCAGCCAAGAGGGACGGGTGGGCACTGAAGCTTTCTTT. Translating gives CASSQEGRVGTEAFF.

This chain connects TRBV7-6 to TRBJ1-2, with TRBD1 matching 9 bases. Germline V gene sequence: CDR1 SGHVS, CDR2 FNYEAQ. Unmatched junction bases numbered 9, after V lost 5 bases and J lost 8 bases. This CDR3 has 14 residues. The CDR3 nucleotides are TGTGCCAGCAGCCAGGGACAGGGAGAAGTAGGCTACACCTTC. It yields the protein CASSQGQGEVGYTF.

This clone was observed a few times. The rearrangement links TRBV4-1 to TRBJ1-1, with D tentatively TRBD1 (6 bases). This CDR3 spans 13 amino acids. The germline gives CDR1 MGHRA, CDR2 YSYEKL. V lost 7 bases and J lost 2, with 11 bases in between. The CDR3 DNA follows: TGCGCCAGCAAACAGACAGGAAACACTGAAGCTTTCTTT. Translating it yields CASKQTGNTEAFF.

About this clone itself: The sample contains more than one DNA sequence encoding this CDR3. The chain links TRBV30 to TRBJ1-2; weak D call: TRBD1 (5 bases). Germline-derived CDR1 and CDR2 are GTSNPN and SVGIG (reference sequence). The CDR3 totals 11 residues. V was cut by 2 bases and J by 4 bases, with 5 bases left in between. CDR3 nucleotides: TGTGCCTGGAGTCAGGGCTATGGCTACACCTTC. Its translation is CAWSQGYGYTF. The full variable domain, with the rest looked up from reference TRBV30 and TRBJ1-2, is SQTIHQWPATLVQPVGSPLSLECTVEGTSNPNLYWYRQAAGRGLQLLFYSVGIGQISSEVPQNLSASRPQDRQFILSSKKLLLSDSGFYLCAWSQGYGYTFGSGTRLTVV.

The gene calls are TRBV4-2 and TRBJ1-2; D is uncertain. Deletions cut 0 bases from V and 0 bases from J, with 8 bases between. Germline V gene lookup returns CDR1 LGHNA and CDR2 YNFKEQ. CDR3 length: 15 amino acids. The CDR3 DNA sequence: TGTGCCAGCAGCCAAGACGAGAGAGCTAACTATGGCTACACCTTC. Translated, it gives CASSQDERANYGYTF.

This clone is a singleton in its sample. The chain is built from TRBV15 and TRBJ2-7; D is unclear. The V end was cut by 0 bases, the J end by 2 bases, with 8 bases between. This CDR3 spans 14 amino acids. The germline V gene encodes CDR1 LNHNV and CDR2 YYDKDF (reference sequence). CDR3 nucleotide sequence: TGTGCCACCAGCAGAGATATCGGAACCTACGAGCAGTACTTC. Its protein product is CATSRDIGTYEQYF.